This T cell receptor (beta chain) was recovered during a study of cytomegalovirus exposure and HLA in healthy donors. Study-level results: In the 120 or so validation repertoires, approximately 93% of cluster scores exceeded 0, per a later analysis.

Regarding this clone: Its antigen is not identified.

The protocol was immunoSEQ multiplex PCR, while the TCRdb copy is restricted to in-frame clones and leaves out a portion. The sample includes 150,000 to 200,000 clones, about 90% of them seen just once. A roughly 120-subject validation cohort, separate from the 666-subject first cohort, supplied the donors. Germline values: CDR1 SGHDT, CDR2 YYEEEE. This CDR3 has 14 amino acids. V dropped 4 bases and J dropped 7 bases, with 17 bases sitting between them. The receptor was isolated from a woman aged 25 to 39 in good health and CMV-seronegative. The V and J genes are TRBV5-6 and TRBJ1-2, with TRBD1 as a possible D gene (6 bases). The sample consisted of PBMCs. The CDR3 reads CASSAIRGASGYTF. The CDR3 coding sequence is TGTGCCAGCAGCGCGATCCGGGGGGCTAGTGGCTACACCTTC.